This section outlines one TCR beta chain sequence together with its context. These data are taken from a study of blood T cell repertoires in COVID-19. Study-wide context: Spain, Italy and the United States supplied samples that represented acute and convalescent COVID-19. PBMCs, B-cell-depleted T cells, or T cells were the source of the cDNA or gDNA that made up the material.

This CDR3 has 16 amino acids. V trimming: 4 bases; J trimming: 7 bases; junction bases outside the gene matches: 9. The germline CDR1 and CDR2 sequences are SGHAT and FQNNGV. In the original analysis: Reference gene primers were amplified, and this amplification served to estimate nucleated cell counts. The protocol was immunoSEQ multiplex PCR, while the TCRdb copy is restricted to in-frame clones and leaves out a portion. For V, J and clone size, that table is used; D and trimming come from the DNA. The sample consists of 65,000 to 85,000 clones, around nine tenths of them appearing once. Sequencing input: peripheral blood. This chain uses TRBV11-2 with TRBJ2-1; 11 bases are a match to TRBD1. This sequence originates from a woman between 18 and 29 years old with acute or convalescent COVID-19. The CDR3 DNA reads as TGTGCCAGCAGCTCCTACCGGGACAGGGGGAGGAATGAGCAGTTCTTC. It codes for CASSSYRDRGRNEQFF.